This T cell receptor beta chain was captured by sequencing in a study of blood T cell repertoires in COVID-19. Looking at the study overall: Collection of acute and convalescent COVID-19 samples took place in the United States, Italy and Spain.

Original processing notes: The authors estimated nucleated cell counts from reference gene primer amplification. Sequencing was performed with immunoSEQ multiplex PCR; in TCRdb, only in-frame clones are kept and a portion is missing. The V and J calls and clone size come from that table; D and trimming were worked out from the DNA. The repertoire holds tens of thousands of clones, with around 82% as singletons. The CDR3 spans 15 residues. V dropped 4 bases and J dropped 1; count of bases not matched to a gene: 5. Per the germline V gene, CDR1 is SNHLY and CDR2 is FYNNEI. This chain links TRBV2 with TRBJ2-3, with TRBD1 identical over 7 bases. Source material: peripheral blood. This receptor was obtained from a human donor in a cohort sampled during active COVID-19. CDR3 nucleotides: TGTGCCAGCAGTGGACAGGGATTTGGCACAGATACGCAGTATTTT. Its protein is CASSGQGFGTDTQYF. The entire variable domain, with the rest obtained from reference TRBV2 and TRBJ2-3, is as follows: EPEVTQTPSHQVTQMGQEVILRCVPISNHLYFYWYRQILGQKVEFLVSFYNNEISEKSEIFDDQFSVERPDGSNFTLKIRSTKLEDSAMYFCASSGQGFGTDTQYFGPGTRLTVL.